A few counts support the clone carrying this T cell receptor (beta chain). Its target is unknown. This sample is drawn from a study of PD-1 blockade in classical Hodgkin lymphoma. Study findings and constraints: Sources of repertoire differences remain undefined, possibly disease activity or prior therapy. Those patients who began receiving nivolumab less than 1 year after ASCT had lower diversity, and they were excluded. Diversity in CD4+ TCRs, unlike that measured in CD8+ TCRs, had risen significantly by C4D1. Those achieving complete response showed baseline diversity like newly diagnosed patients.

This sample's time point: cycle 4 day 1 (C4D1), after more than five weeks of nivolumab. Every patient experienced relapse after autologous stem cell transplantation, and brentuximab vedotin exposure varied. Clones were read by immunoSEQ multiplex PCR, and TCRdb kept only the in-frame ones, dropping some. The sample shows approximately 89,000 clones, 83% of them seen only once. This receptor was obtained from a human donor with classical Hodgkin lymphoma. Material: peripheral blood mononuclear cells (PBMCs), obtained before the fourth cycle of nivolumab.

The CDR3 DNA sequence: TGTGCCAGCAGCGGGACTAGCGGGCAAGAGACCCAGTACTTC. It codes for CASSGTSGQETQYF. V gene TRBV2 combines with J gene TRBJ2-5; 12 nucleotides line up with TRBD2. CDR1 and CDR2 (germline): SNHLY, FYNNEI. The CDR3 extends over 14 amino acids. Germline trimming cut 6 bases from V and 2 bases from J; bases unmatched to any gene: 1.